The 30 T cell receptor beta chains below come from one sample, sequenced in a study of immune characterization of retroperitoneal liposarcoma. A single record per CDR3 protein comes from TCRdb applying MiXCR to the PCR reads. The data contain roughly 11,000 distinct CDR3 sequences, about 23% of them seen just once; the ten biggest clones take up 8% to 9.5%. Material: blood. The receptors come from a female donor with retroperitoneal liposarcoma.

By proportion, this clonotype is medium-sized. This chain joins TRBV6-6 and TRBJ2-2; 8 nucleotides agree with TRBD1. The CDR3 covers 19 residues. With 2 bases clipped from V and 1 base from J, the junction kept 12 bases outside the gene matches. Germline CDR1 is MNHNY and CDR2 is SVGAGI (reference sequence). CDR3 DNA sequence: TGTGCCAGCAGTTACAAGTATCCCCAGGGGGCAGGGAACACCGGGGAGCTGTTTTTT. Its translation: CASSYKYPQGAGNTGELFF.

By share, this clonotype counts as medium-sized. The chain links TRBV12-3 or TRBV12-4 to TRBJ2-3, with 7 bases identical to TRBD2. The CDR3 is made up of 13 amino acids. V shed 5 bases, J shed 5 bases, and the junction held 4 bases outside the gene matches. This CDR3 is CASSTSSGDTQYF. CDR3 bases: TGTGCCAGCAGTACGTCTAGCGGAGATACGCAGTATTTT.

There are a few counts of this clonotype. This may stem from a read error, because a much larger clone lies one nucleotide away. The chain employs TRBV6-6 and TRBJ2-1; D unresolved. V lost 0 bases and J lost 10, with 10 bases in between. The CDR3 covers 13 residues. In germline, CDR1 is MNHNY, CDR2 SVGAGI (reference sequence). This CDR3 is CASSYSVQGEQFF. The CDR3 bases are TGTGCCAGCAGTTACTCGGTCCAAGGCGAGCAGTTCTTC.

The table lists this clonotype with a few counts. The chain combines TRBV6-1 with TRBJ2-1; 7 nucleotides align to TRBD2. The CDR3 has 15 amino acids. With 5 bases clipped from V and 6 bases from J, the junction kept 10 bases outside the gene matches. Germline V CDR1 and CDR2: MNHNS, SASEGT. The CDR3 is CASSPLTGGRNEQFF. The CDR3 DNA reads TGTGCCAGCAGTCCTCTTACGGGAGGTCGCAATGAGCAGTTCTTC.

This clonotype was counted a single time. This chain connects TRBV5-1 to TRBJ2-1; 8 bases line up with TRBD2. Germline CDR1 and CDR2: SGHRS and YFSETQ. This CDR3 is 15 amino acids long. V trimming: 1 base; J trimming: 4 bases; junction bases outside the gene matches: 4. CDR3 sequence (DNA): TGCGCCAGCAGCTTGTCTAGCGGGTATTACAATGAGCAGTTCTTC. Translated, it gives CASSLSSGYYNEQFF.

This clonotype appeared many times. The chain has TRBV6-5 and TRBJ2-1; the D gene is possibly TRBD2 (7 bases). The CDR3 extends over 11 amino acids. Germline-derived CDR1 and CDR2 are MNHEY and SVGAGI. V dropped 11 bases and J dropped 9 bases, with 14 bases sitting between them. The CDR3 DNA sequence: TGTGCCTGCGGCGGGGGCAGTGAGCAGTTCTTC. Encoded protein: CACGGGSEQFF.

By sample fraction, this clonotype is large (0.1 to 1%). The V and J genes are TRBV7-2 and TRBJ2-3, with TRBD2 matching 9 bases. This CDR3 has 17 residues. Germline V gene lookup returns CDR1 SGHTA and CDR2 FQGNSA. V shed 1 base, J shed 3 bases, and the junction held 8 bases outside the gene matches. The CDR3 spells CASSLGVGGGVTDTQYF. The DNA for the CDR3 is TGTGCCAGCAGCTTAGGGGTCGGCGGGGGGGTAACAGATACGCAGTATTTT.

This clonotype showed up many times. The chain combines TRBV7-3 with TRBJ2-1; 12 bases line up with TRBD2. CDR3 length: 15 residues. Trimming took 1 base from V and 9 from J; bases not matched to a gene: 4. Germline V gives CDR1 SGHTA, CDR2 FQGTGA. In DNA, the CDR3 is TGTGCCAGCAGCTTAATGGTACTAGCGGGAGGTGAGCAGTTCTTC. It is translated as CASSLMVLAGGEQFF.

This clonotype came up a few times. Here the CDR3 DNA reads TGTGCCAGCAGTTACACCTCGACAGGACTAGGAGAGCAGTTCTTC. Protein product: CASSYTSTGLGEQFF. This chain links TRBV6-8 with TRBJ2-5; perhaps TRBD2 as D (7 bases). The closer fit of TRBJ2-1 to the DNA end suggests the J call may be wrong. This CDR3 contains 15 residues. Germline V lookup: CDR1 MNHGY, CDR2 SAAAGT.

The chain links TRBV18 to TRBJ2-3, with 11 bases that match TRBD2. Germline lookup yields CDR1 KGHSH and CDR2 LQKENI. The V and J ends lost 6 bases and 4 bases, in that order; junction bases with no gene match: 12. This CDR3 spans 17 amino acids. CDR3 region: CASSPRVAGGPADTQYF. The CDR3 DNA follows: TGTGCCAGCTCGCCCAGGGTAGCGGGAGGGCCAGCAGATACGCAGTATTTT.

V usage is TRBV7-2 and J usage is TRBJ2-5; 13 bases match TRBD2. CDR3 size: 17 residues. Germline CDR1 and CDR2: SGHTA and FQGNSA. V was pared by 0 bases and J by 5 bases, with 6 bases of the junction left unmatched. In nucleotides, the CDR3 is TGTGCCAGCAGCTTAGCGCGACTAGCGGGGGGTGGGGAGACCCAGTACTTC. It translates to CASSLARLAGGGETQYF. The full variable domain, in which reference TRBV7-2 and TRBJ2-5 provide the parts outside the CDR3, is GAGVSQSPSNKVTEKGKDVELRCDPISGHTALYWYRQSLGQGLEFLIYFQGNSAPDKSGLPSDRFSAERTGGSVSTLTIQRTQQEDSAVYLCASSLARLAGGGETQYFGPGTRLLVL.

This clonotype was detected a few times. The gene calls are TRBV6-1 and TRBJ2-1; D call uncertain. This CDR3 has 15 amino acids. Per germline, CDR1 MNHNS and CDR2 SASEGT. The V end was cut by 3 bases, the J end by 3 bases, with 12 bases between. CDR3 residues: CASSDRATNYNEQFF. The CDR3 nucleotides are TGTGCCAGCAGTGACCGGGCAACCAACTACAATGAGCAGTTCTTC.

V is TRBV10-1 and J is TRBJ2-3, with D hard to call. CDR1 is WNHNN, CDR2 SYGVQD, per germline (reference sequence). The CDR3 extends over 15 amino acids. Trimming left V 7 bases short and J 6 bases short, with 20 bases between. The CDR3 sequence is CASTFLGILWDTQYF. In DNA form, the CDR3 reads TGCGCCAGCACCTTTCTAGGTATTCTATGGGATACGCAGTATTTT.

Relative to its sample, this clonotype is medium-sized. The rearrangement uses TRBV12-3 or TRBV12-4 and TRBJ2-4; 7 positions match TRBD2. J gave up 6 bases and V 8 bases, and 10 bases lay outside the gene matches. CDR3 size: 14 residues. CDR3 sequence: CASAPGGGRNIQYF. For the CDR3, the DNA is TGTGCCAGCGCCCCGGGGGGAGGGAGAAACATTCAGTACTTC.

The gene calls are TRBV6-5 and TRBJ2-1, with D tentatively TRBD2 (6 bases). Germline V gives CDR1 MNHEY, CDR2 SVGAGI. V dropped 10 bases and J dropped 4 bases, with 17 bases sitting between them. This CDR3 spans 14 amino acids. DNA for the CDR3: TGTGCCACCGGGGTCGGGACTTCGTACAATGAGCAGTTCTTC. This translates into CATGVGTSYNEQFF.

This sequence joins TRBV4-1 and TRBJ2-5; 8 bases map to TRBD2. Germline CDR1 reads MGHRA; CDR2 reads YSYEKL. The junction had 4 bases not matched to a gene; V was cut back by 2 bases and J by 2 bases. The CDR3 is 15 residues long. CDR3 residues: CASSQQTSGQETQYF. The CDR3 nucleotides are TGCGCCAGCAGCCAACAAACTAGCGGACAAGAGACCCAGTACTTC.

This clonotype was found a few times. This sequence joins TRBV4-1 and TRBJ2-2; 7 nucleotides agree with TRBD2. The CDR3 contains 15 residues. Germline trimming cut 3 bases from V and 6 bases from J; bases unmatched to any gene: 7. Germline V gene sequence: CDR1 MGHRA, CDR2 YSYEKL. The CDR3 loop reads CASSQALAVPGELFF. The CDR3 nucleotides are TGCGCCAGCAGCCAGGCTCTAGCGGTGCCCGGGGAGCTGTTTTTT.

This chain connects TRBV3-1 to TRBJ2-1; 14 nucleotides match TRBD2. V lost 4 bases and J lost 4; bases outside the gene matches: 21. CDR1 is LGHDT and CDR2 is YNNKEL in the germline V gene (reference sequence). This CDR3 is built from 22 residues. CDR3 DNA: TGTGCCAGCAGCCGGGACAGGGGGACTAGCGGGAGTCTGAGAGGGGGTTACAATGAGCAGTTCTTC. It is translated as CASSRDRGTSGSLRGGYNEQFF.

This clonotype has more than one count but fewer than ten. The CDR3: CASSLWDGPNSPLHF. DNA for the CDR3: TGTGCCAGCAGCTTATGGGATGGACCCAATTCACCCCTCCACTTT. The rearrangement links TRBV7-6 to TRBJ1-6, with unresolved D. CDR3 length equals 15 residues. Germline V gene data show CDR1 as SGHVS and CDR2 as FNYEAQ. The V end was cut by 2 bases, the J end by 7 bases, with 12 bases between.

The CDR3: CASSYSFGIQKNYGYTF. The DNA of the CDR3 is TGTGCCAGCAGTTACTCTTTTGGAATACAAAAGAACTATGGCTACACCTTC. The V and J genes are TRBV6-2 or TRBV6-3 and TRBJ1-2; D is undetermined. CDR3 length: 17 amino acids. Germline V lookup: CDR1 MNHEY, CDR2 SVGEGT. Trimming removed 0 bases from V and 2 bases from J, with 16 bases in between.

Written as DNA, the CDR3 is TGTGCCAGCAGCTCCGGGACTAGCGGGAGTCTCCTTGCCTACGAGCAGTACTTC. Residues: CASSSGTSGSLLAYEQYF. The chain links TRBV11-3 to TRBJ2-5; TRBD2 matches at 14 bases. The DNA end is a closer match to TRBJ2-7, so the J assignment may be wrong. Germline lookup yields CDR1 SGHNT and CDR2 YENEEA. This CDR3 region has 18 residues.

The V gene is TRBV12-3 or TRBV12-4, the J gene TRBJ2-1; maybe TRBD2 (6 bases). Trimming took off 1 base at V and 10 bases at J, with 11 bases between the two ends. The CDR3 contains 13 residues. The DNA for the CDR3 is TGTGCCAGCAGTTTAGGCGGGGATGGCGAGCAGTTCTTC. Translation gives CASSLGGDGEQFF.

Points on this clonotype: One end of the junction varies from germline; a read error may be responsible. The chain links TRBV5-3 to TRBJ1-4; 7 bases agree with TRBD1. TRBV5-3 is marked as an open reading frame, function uncertain. This CDR3 spans 16 amino acids. In nucleotides, the CDR3 is TGTGCCAGCAGCTTACGACAGGGCGGAACTAATGAAAAACTGTTTTTT. Translating gives CASSLRQGGTNEKLFF.

This clonotype was seen only a few times. V is TRBV7-8 and J is TRBJ2-1, with 10 bases identical to TRBD2. Germline V gene data show CDR1 as SGHVS and CDR2 as FQNEAQ. This CDR3 spans 19 amino acids. V gave up 5 bases and J gave up 0 bases; unmatched junction bases: 13. CDR3 protein: CASSLRAPSGSLSYNEQFF. The DNA of the CDR3 is TGTGCCAGCAGCCTCAGAGCCCCTAGCGGGAGTCTCTCCTACAATGAGCAGTTCTTC.

This clonotype appeared many times. The genes are TRBV6-1 and TRBJ1-4; possibly TRBD1 for D (5 bases). This CDR3 has 14 residues. Germline values: CDR1 MNHNS, CDR2 SASEGT. Trimming left V 3 bases short and J 5 bases short, with 10 bases between. The CDR3 sequence: CASSEQGENEKLFF. In nucleotides, the CDR3 is TGTGCCAGCAGTGAGCAGGGCGAGAATGAAAAACTGTTTTTT.

V is TRBV11-1 and J is TRBJ2-5, with D maybe TRBD2 (5 bases). TRBJ2-7 explains the end of the DNA better; the J call may be wrong. Per germline, CDR1 SGHAT and CDR2 FQDESV (reference sequence). The CDR3 contains 13 residues. The CDR3 loop reads CASSLNEGYEQYF. In DNA form, the CDR3 reads TGTGCCAGCAGCTTAAATGAGGGCTACGAGCAGTACTTC.

Comment on this clonotype: The germline gene is not matched at one end of the junction; a read error may be the cause. The chain carries TRBV7-6 and TRBJ2-3, with unresolved D. The germline V gene has CDR1 SGHVS and CDR2 FNYEAQ. The CDR3 extends over 14 amino acids. CDR3 bases: TGTGCCAGCACCTTAGAAGTCGGCACAGATACGCAGTATTTT. This translates into CASTLEVGTDTQYF.

This clonotype was seen only a few times. The chain uses TRBV27 and TRBJ2-2; no firm D call. Trimming cost V 6 bases and J 6 bases, with 8 bases left between them. Germline V gene lookup returns CDR1 MNHEY and CDR2 SMNVEV (reference sequence). CDR3 length equals 12 residues. The CDR3 reads CASSSSAGELFF. The DNA of the CDR3 is TGTGCCAGCAGCAGTTCAGCCGGGGAGCTGTTTTTT.

With regard to this clonotype: Here the CDR3 omits its conserved ending phenylalanine or tryptophan, so a read error is the likely source. It is unclear where the CDR3 begins or ends on the DNA, so no DNA is shown, and the CDR3 is as TCRdb lists it. The chain is built from TRBV7-8 and TRBJ2-6; the D call in the table, TRBD1, was not verified against the DNA. Inclusive of both ends, the CDR3 amounts to 10 amino acids. Germline CDR1 reads SGHVS; CDR2 reads FQNEAQ. CDR3 sequence: CASSLPGQGS.

This clonotype was seen repeatedly, ten times or more. This may come from a read error, since a much larger clone is one base off. CDR3 coding DNA: TGTGCCAGCAGCGTTAGGACTAGCGGGCAGAATGAGCAGTACTTC. This encodes CASSVRTSGQNEQYF. The chain combines TRBV11-3 with TRBJ2-5, with 11 bases aligning to TRBD2. This CDR3 has 15 amino acids. V lost 5 bases and J lost 11; bases outside the gene matches: 13. Germline CDR1 reads SGHNT; CDR2 reads YENEEA.